This T cell receptor (beta chain) was obtained from a study of spatial heterogeneity in lung cancer. Looking at the study overall: Fewer alpha-chain than beta-chain sequences were consistently detected.

TCRdb re-analysed the 5' RACE reads in MiXCR, keeping a single row per CDR3 protein. The table lists 24,000 or so distinct CDR3 sequences, 8.8% of them singletons. The sample's time point: sample taken at primary tumor resection. Donation came from 70 or so patients with untreated early-stage non-small cell lung cancer. Overall study findings and caveats: Expanded intratumoral alpha and beta TCR counts tracked tumor mutation counts.

V gave up 6 bases and J gave up 5 bases, with 11 bases separating them. Germline CDR1 reads SGHRS; CDR2 reads YFSETQ. This CDR3 is 13 amino acids long. As for this clonotype: What it recognizes is unknown.

Sample: lung tumor tissue, taken at surgery. The TCR comes from a male donor with early-stage non-small cell lung cancer. This chain uses TRBV5-1 with TRBJ2-2, with a weak D call TRBD2 (5 bases). The CDR3 loop is CASTRVATGELFF. The CDR3 bases are TGCGCCAGCACGCGGGTAGCGACCGGGGAGCTGTTTTTT. Complete variable domain (other parts from reference TRBV5-1 and TRBJ2-2): KAGVTQTPRYLIKTRGQQVTLSCSPISGHRSVSWYQQTPGQGLQFLFEYFSETQRNKGNFPGRFSGRQFSNSRSEMNVSTLELGDSALYLCASTRVATGELFFGEGSRLTVL.